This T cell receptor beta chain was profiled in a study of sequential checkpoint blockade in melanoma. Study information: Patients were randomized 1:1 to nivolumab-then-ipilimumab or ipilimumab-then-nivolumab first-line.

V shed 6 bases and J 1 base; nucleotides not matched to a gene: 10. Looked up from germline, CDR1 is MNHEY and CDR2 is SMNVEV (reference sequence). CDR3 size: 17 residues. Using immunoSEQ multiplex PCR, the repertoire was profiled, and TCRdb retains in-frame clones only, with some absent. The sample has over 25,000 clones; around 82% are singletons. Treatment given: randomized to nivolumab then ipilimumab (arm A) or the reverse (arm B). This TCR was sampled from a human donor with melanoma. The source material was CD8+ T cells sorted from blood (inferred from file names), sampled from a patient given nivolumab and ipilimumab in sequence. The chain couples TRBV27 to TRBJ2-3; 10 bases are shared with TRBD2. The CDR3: CASSLERGGRGTDTQYF. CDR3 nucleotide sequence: TGTGCCAGCAGCCTTGAGCGGGGGGGGCGCGGCACAGATACGCAGTATTTT.